Each of the 28 T cell receptor beta chains below was sequenced from the same sample in a study of blood T cell repertoires in COVID-19. Only in-frame clones appear in the TCRdb table, and some are missing; sequencing was by immunoSEQ multiplex PCR. The sample lists some 100,000 clones, less than 85% occurring once. The specimen was peripheral blood. These receptors all come from a woman aged 55-69 years with acute or convalescent COVID-19.

The chain carries TRBV25-1 and TRBJ1-5; tentatively, D is TRBD1 (5 bases). Germline lookup yields CDR1 MGHDK and CDR2 SYGVNS. Trimming cost V 3 bases and J 9 bases, with 27 bases left between them. There are 18 residues in the CDR3. In DNA, the CDR3 is TGTGCCAGCAGTGATGGGACCCACGCGGGGGGTCCGGGGGTGCCCCAGCATTTT. Amino acids: CASSDGTHAGGPGVPQHF.

Regarding this clone: The DNA is left out, because the CDR3 cannot be placed on it with certainty; the CDR3 is given as TCRdb lists it. V gene TRBV19 combines with J gene TRBJ1-4; the table's D call TRBD1 went unverified against the DNA. The CDR3 spans 15 residues, counting both ends. The germline V gene encodes CDR1 LNHDA and CDR2 SQIVND (reference sequence). CDR3 in amino acids: CASSSGQGVREKLFF.

This clone was counted only a few times. The chain joins TRBV28 to TRBJ1-1; unclear D gene. The CDR3 is 13 residues long. Germline CDR1 and CDR2: MDHEN and SYDVKM. V shed 1 base and J shed 11 bases, with 14 bases lying between them. The CDR3 sequence is CASSLYSPGRAFF. The CDR3 nucleotides are TGTGCCAGCAGTTTATACAGCCCCGGAAGGGCTTTCTTT.

J is TRBJ1-3 and V is TRBV7-2; D is possibly TRBD1 (6 bases). The CDR3 covers 15 residues. V was shortened by 3 bases and J by 4 bases, with 13 bases between the two germline ends. Germline assignment: CDR1 SGHTA and CDR2 FQGNSA. The CDR3 here is CASSLRQAVGNTIYF. The CDR3 nucleotides are TGTGCCAGCAGCTTGCGACAGGCCGTGGGAAACACCATATATTTT.

The genes are TRBV5-1 and TRBJ2-7, with 8 bases that match TRBD1. The ends lost 4 bases at V and 0 bases at J; junction bases unmatched: 6. Germline V gives CDR1 SGHRS, CDR2 YFSETQ. This CDR3 contains 15 residues. CDR3: CASSAVTGGSYEQYF. CDR3 sequence (DNA): TGCGCCAGCAGCGCCGTAACAGGGGGCTCCTACGAGCAGTACTTC. Full variable domain (missing parts from reference TRBV5-1 and TRBJ2-7): KAGVTQTPRYLIKTRGQQVTLSCSPISGHRSVSWYQQTPGQGLQFLFEYFSETQRNKGNFPGRFSGRQFSNSRSEMNVSTLELGDSALYLCASSAVTGGSYEQYFGPGTRLTVT.

This clone was seen more than once but under ten times. The V call is TRBV4-1, the J call TRBJ1-6, with D hard to call. V dropped 1 base and J dropped 4 bases, with 5 bases sitting between them. The germline CDR1 and CDR2 sequences are MGHRA and YSYEKL. CDR3 length: 14 residues. The CDR3 here is CASSQGSYNSPLHF. DNA for the CDR3: TGCGCCAGCAGCCAAGGCAGTTATAATTCACCCCTCCACTTT.

The chain employs TRBV18 and TRBJ1-6, with 8 bases matching TRBD1. CDR3 size: 17 residues. V trimming: 0 bases; J trimming: 8 bases; junction bases outside the gene matches: 9. CDR1 is KGHSH, CDR2 LQKENI, per germline. CDR3 sequence reads: CASSPPRTGLVHSPLHF. CDR3 DNA sequence: TGTGCCAGCTCACCACCTAGGACAGGGCTGGTTCATTCACCCCTCCACTTT.

The rearrangement uses TRBV6-1 and TRBJ1-4; D ambiguous. The CDR3 is made up of 16 amino acids. Looked up from germline, CDR1 is MNHNS and CDR2 is SASEGT. V lost 2 bases to trimming and J lost 8 bases, with 18 bases between them. The CDR3 DNA sequence: TGTGCCAGCAGTGAAATCACGGCTGCCCTCGGGGAAAAACTGTTTTTT. Translation: CASSEITAALGEKLFF.

J is TRBJ1-5 and V is TRBV3-1 (or the pseudogene TRBV3-2), with TRBD1 matching over 7 bases. The CDR3 length is 14 residues. Germline V gives CDR1 LGHDT, CDR2 YNNKEL (reference sequence). The V and J ends lost 4 bases and 1 base, in that order; junction bases with no gene match: 1. The CDR3 sequence: CASSLTGSNQPQHF. CDR3 DNA: TGTGCCAGCAGCCTGACAGGGAGCAATCAGCCCCAGCATTTT.

This chain connects TRBV7-6 to TRBJ2-7; 7 nucleotides line up with TRBD2. CDR3 length: 16 amino acids. The germline gives CDR1 SGHVS, CDR2 FNYEAQ. With 5 bases clipped from V and 5 bases from J, the junction kept 15 bases outside the gene matches. The CDR3 loop is CASSPGLRSGINEQYF. In DNA form, the CDR3 reads TGTGCCAGCAGCCCAGGACTCAGAAGCGGGATCAACGAGCAGTACTTC. The full variable domain, rest sourced from reference TRBV7-6 and TRBJ2-7, is GAGVSQSPRYKVTKRGQDVALRCDPISGHVSLYWYRQALGQGPEFLTYFNYEAQQDKSGLPNDRFSAERPEGSISTLTIQRTEQRDSAMYRCASSPGLRSGINEQYFGPGTRLTVT.

The J gene is TRBJ1-5, the V gene TRBV18, with TRBD1 matching over 8 bases. The germline gives CDR1 KGHSH, CDR2 LQKENI. The V segment lost 5 bases and the J segment 6 bases; nucleotides outside the gene matches: 12. This CDR3 has 16 residues. CDR3 region: CASSAPGGAMGQPQHF. The CDR3, as DNA: TGTGCCAGCTCAGCCCCAGGGGGCGCGATGGGTCAGCCCCAGCATTTT.

The chain joins TRBV6-2 or TRBV6-3 to TRBJ2-7; the D is unclear. The V end was cut by 6 bases, the J end by 0 bases, with 9 bases between. This CDR3 is 13 amino acids long. CDR1 is MNHEY and CDR2 is SVGEGT in the germline V gene. CDR3 sequence reads: CASSQSTSYEQYF. The CDR3 DNA follows: TGTGCCAGCAGCCAGTCTACCTCCTACGAGCAGTACTTC.

As to this clone: A read error may account for a junction end that differs from germline. The V call is TRBV30, the J call TRBJ1-3; D is unresolved. The CDR3 is 12 amino acids. Looked up from germline, CDR1 is GTSNPN and CDR2 is SVGIG (reference sequence). The CDR3 bases are TGTGCCCGGAGGGAGTCTGGAAACACCATATATTTT. It specifies CARRESGNTIYF.

This chain connects TRBV19 to TRBJ1-5; D unresolved. With 5 bases removed from V and 10 bases from J, the gap between germline ends came to 21 bases. This CDR3 has 15 residues. Germline V CDR1 and CDR2: LNHDA, SQIVND (reference sequence). This chain's CDR3 is CASSPESFAGGPQHF. The CDR3 nucleotides are TGTGCCAGTAGTCCCGAAAGCTTCGCCGGAGGACCCCAGCATTTT.

This chain links TRBV6-5 with TRBJ1-1; D possibly corresponds to TRBD1 (6 bases). This CDR3 has 14 amino acids. The V and J ends lost 2 bases and 11 bases respectively, with 18 bases between them. Germline V gives CDR1 MNHEY, CDR2 SVGAGI. For the CDR3, the DNA is TGTGCCAGCAGTTACGTATGGGTTTCAGGGGAGGCTTTCTTT. The encoded protein is CASSYVWVSGEAFF.

This clone was recorded at least ten times. V gene TRBV3-1 (or the pseudogene TRBV3-2) combines with J gene TRBJ2-7, with a tentative D call TRBD2 (6 bases). The CDR3 sequence is 15 residues long. Germline assignment: CDR1 LGHDT and CDR2 YNNKEL (reference sequence). Trimming shortened V by 4 bases and J by 3 bases, and 16 bases separated the two germline ends. The CDR3 is CASSPAGRTDYEQYF. The DNA of the CDR3 is TGTGCCAGCAGCCCGGCGGGGCGAACAGACTACGAGCAGTACTTC.

The rearrangement uses TRBV10-3 and TRBJ1-1; D gene uncertain. Germline V gene lookup returns CDR1 ENHRY and CDR2 SYGVKD. The V and J ends lost 2 bases and 3 bases respectively, with 13 bases between them. This CDR3 has 15 residues. The CDR3: CAISESEGSYTEAFF. CDR3 DNA: TGTGCCATCAGTGAGAGCGAGGGATCGTACACTGAAGCTTTCTTT.

This chain uses TRBV30 with TRBJ1-4, with D unresolved. Germline V lookup: CDR1 GTSNPN, CDR2 SVGIG (reference sequence). The CDR3 spans 10 residues. Trimming cost V 3 bases and J 8 bases, with 4 bases left between them. The CDR3 region is CAWSQEKLFF. In DNA form, the CDR3 reads TGTGCCTGGAGCCAGGAAAAACTGTTTTTT.

The chain links TRBV2 to TRBJ1-2, with a tentative D call TRBD1 (5 bases). CDR1 is SNHLY and CDR2 is FYNNEI in the germline V gene. The CDR3 has 14 amino acids. Trimming left V 4 bases short and J 13 bases short, with 22 bases between. CDR3 sequence (DNA): TGTGCCAGCAGTGGACGCGGGCCACCTTTGGGGGGCACCTTC. This codes for CASSGRGPPLGGTF.

The chain has TRBV5-1 and TRBJ1-6; D not resolved. This CDR3 contains 12 residues. V lost 4 bases, J lost 9 bases, and 8 bases lay in between. Germline assignment: CDR1 SGHRS and CDR2 YFSETQ. Here the CDR3 reads CASSEEFSPLHF. The CDR3 DNA reads as TGCGCCAGCAGCGAGGAGTTTTCACCCCTCCACTTT.

The chain couples TRBV9 to TRBJ2-2; 12 bases fit TRBD2. V shed 1 base, J shed 1 base, and the junction held 5 bases outside the gene matches. The CDR3 has 18 residues. The germline V gene encodes CDR1 SGDLS and CDR2 YYNGEE. In DNA, the CDR3 is TGTGCCAGCAGCGTATTGACTAGCGGGAGAGGGAACACCGGGGAGCTGTTTTTT. Translating it yields CASSVLTSGRGNTGELFF.

The rearrangement joins TRBV10-1 to TRBJ2-3, with 8 bases lining up with TRBD2. Trimming cost V 6 bases and J 0 bases; bases outside gene matches: 8. Germline values: CDR1 WNHNN, CDR2 SYGVQD (reference sequence). This CDR3 is 16 amino acids long. The CDR3 protein is CASSGGLADSTDTQYF. The DNA of the CDR3 is TGCGCCAGCAGCGGTGGACTAGCAGATAGCACAGATACGCAGTATTTT.

This clone was observed many times. The rearrangement joins TRBV7-8 to TRBJ2-5, with a possible D match to TRBD2 (5 bases). Germline values: CDR1 SGHVS, CDR2 FQNEAQ. CDR3 length: 14 amino acids. V gave up 3 bases and J gave up 5 bases, with 13 bases separating them. CDR3 nucleotide sequence: TGTGCCAGCAGCTTGGGTGGAGGCCCCGAGACCCAGTACTTC. Translation: CASSLGGGPETQYF.

The chain is built from TRBV11-1 and TRBJ2-1; TRBD2 agrees at 13 bases. There are 16 residues in the CDR3. The germline V gene encodes CDR1 SGHAT and CDR2 FQDESV (reference sequence). J was trimmed by 2 bases and V by 7 bases; bases with no gene match: 5. CDR3 region: CASTRLAGGTYNEQFF. The DNA for the CDR3 is TGTGCCAGCACCAGACTAGCGGGGGGAACCTACAATGAGCAGTTCTTC.

J is TRBJ2-7 and V is TRBV12-3 or TRBV12-4, with 10 positions matching TRBD1. CDR3 length: 13 amino acids. The trim removed 5 bases at V and 5 bases at J, leaving 3 bases unmatched. The chain's CDR3 is CASSGTGADEQYF. CDR3 bases: TGTGCCAGCAGTGGGACAGGGGCGGACGAGCAGTACTTC.

This clone has more than one count but fewer than ten. Here the CDR3 reads CASSVTGGVSNYGYTF. CDR3 in DNA: TGTGCCAGCAGTGTGACAGGGGGCGTCTCTAACTATGGCTACACCTTC. J is TRBJ1-2 and V is TRBV6-4, with 10 positions matching TRBD1. The germline CDR1 and CDR2 sequences are MRHNA and SNTAGT. The CDR3 consists of 16 residues. The J segment lost 0 bases and the V segment lost 4 bases, leaving 5 bases of the junction unmatched.

J is TRBJ2-3 and V is TRBV30; the D gene is possibly TRBD2 (5 bases). The CDR3 runs 12 residues. V dropped 4 bases and J dropped 4 bases, with 9 bases sitting between them. Germline assignment: CDR1 GTSNPN and CDR2 SVGIG (reference sequence). The CDR3 DNA reads as TGTGCCTGGACTGTGGGAGCAGATACGCAGTATTTT. This translates into CAWTVGADTQYF.

V gene TRBV29-1 combines with J gene TRBJ2-1; 7 bases fit TRBD2. Losses at the gene ends were 3 bases for V and 7 bases for J; bases not matched to a gene: 3. The length of the CDR3 is 12 residues. Germline V gives CDR1 SQVTM, CDR2 ANQGSEA. The CDR3 region is CSVDPGGNEQFF. CDR3 in DNA: TGCAGCGTTGATCCCGGGGGGAATGAGCAGTTCTTC.